This section outlines one T cell receptor beta chain sequence together with its context. The sample comes from a study of blood T cell repertoires in COVID-19. J was trimmed by 8 bases and V by 5 bases; bases with no gene match: 1. The CDR3 has 12 amino acids. Germline V gene data show CDR1 as SGHTA and CDR2 as FQGNSA. As handled by the study authors: Nucleated cell number was recorded as an estimate derived from reference gene primer amplification. The method was immunoSEQ multiplex PCR; TCRdb's version includes in-frame clones alone and lacks a portion of them. V and J calls and clone size are copied from that table; D and trimming were computed from the DNA. The table shows 200,000 or so clones, with roughly 88% occurring only once. Assignment of participants to cohorts was predicated upon participant-reported clinical history.

The chain employs TRBV7-2 and TRBJ1-4, with 8 bases identical to TRBD1. Sequenced: PBMCs or T cells enriched from blood (not recorded which). This TCR was sampled from a woman aged 40 to 50 with acute COVID-19. The CDR3 DNA reads TGTGCCAGCAGCAGGACAGGGGAAAAACTGTTTTTT. Protein: CASSRTGEKLFF.